This T cell receptor (beta chain) was recorded in a study of cytotoxic CD8 clonotypes in ibrutinib-treated CLL. Study background: Responses: roughly 25 partial, 2 complete; after median approximately 70 months, about 15 stayed remitted, some 12 progressed.

Trimming cost V 3 bases and J 8 bases, with 11 bases left between them. The CDR3 contains 13 residues. The germline V gene has CDR1 MNHNS and CDR2 SASEGT. The study's findings and limits: Clonality at baseline surpassed age-matched healthy donors and tracked circulating CD8+ T-cell counts. Sampling of sustained-remission and progressing patients occurred at differing times.

Method: immunoSEQ multiplex PCR; TCRdb's copy keeps in-frame clones and lacks some. The profile covers approximately 17,000 clones, with around 67% appearing a single time and 15% to 20% taken by the ten largest. This clone was picked up a small number of times. Its matching antigen is unknown. This receptor was taken from a human donor with chronic lymphocytic leukemia. The chain joins TRBV6-1 to TRBJ2-1; no reliable D call. The source material was PBMCs, sampled before ibrutinib treatment. The CDR3 reads CASSDPGRYEQFF. In DNA, the CDR3 is TGTGCCAGCAGTGATCCCGGAAGGTATGAGCAGTTCTTC.